What follows describes a single T cell receptor beta chain. The CDR3 is made up of 17 amino acids. The V gene end was trimmed by 6 bases and the J gene end by 3 bases; junction bases not matched to a gene: 15. The germline CDR1 and CDR2 sequences are LNHNV and YYDKDF (reference sequence). The PCR was carried out with 60 Vbeta primers and 13 Jbeta primers. This table comes from immunoSEQ multiplex PCR, and its TCRdb copy is limited to in-frame clones, with some not included. This table has fewer than 110,000 clones, around 69% appearing once. The sample belongs to a study of cytomegalovirus exposure and HLA in healthy donors. Study summary: Early released data had about 80 million unique TCRs, all coming from HLA-typed donors.

The material sequenced was PBMCs. The sequence was collected from a man aged 18 to 35 in good health and CMV-seronegative. The gene calls are TRBV15 and TRBJ2-5, with 8 bases that match TRBD1. The CDR3 is CATRLGDRQPLKETQYF. CDR3 coding DNA: TGTGCCACCAGGCTTGGGGACAGGCAACCATTAAAAGAGACCCAGTACTTC. Based on the CDR3 plus reference TRBV15 and TRBJ2-5, the full variable domain is DAMVIQNPRYQVTQFGKPVTLSCSQTLNHNVMYWYQQKSSQAPKLLFHYYDKDFNNEADTPDNFQSRRPNTSFCFLDIRSPGLGDTAMYLCATRLGDRQPLKETQYFGPGTRLLVL.